Following are 24 T cell receptor beta chains from one sample sequenced in a study of cytomegalovirus exposure and HLA in healthy donors. Amplification used 60 Vbeta primers and 13 Jbeta primers. The assay was immunoSEQ multiplex PCR, and TCRdb's table has in-frame clones only and misses some. The sample has under 130,000 clones; about four fifths are singletons. The sample consisted of PBMCs. These receptor sequences come from a man between 40 and 49 years old in good health and CMV-seronegative.

The chain couples TRBV5-1 to TRBJ2-3; 8 bases match TRBD2. CDR1 and CDR2 (germline): SGHRS, YFSETQ. The CDR3 loop spans 22 amino acids. The J segment lost 0 bases and the V segment lost 4 bases, leaving 25 bases of the junction unmatched. The CDR3: CASSLWRSAPTGGPSSTDTQYF. The DNA of the CDR3 is TGCGCCAGCAGCCTTTGGCGATCAGCACCCACGGGGGGGCCTTCTAGCACAGATACGCAGTATTTT.

The genes are TRBV6-5 and TRBJ2-7; 7 bases match TRBD1. Germline V gene data show CDR1 as MNHEY and CDR2 as SVGAGI. With V trimmed by 6 bases and J by 2 bases, 7 bases remained unmatched. The CDR3 loop spans 14 amino acids. The CDR3 reads CASREGGSPYEQYF. DNA of the CDR3: TGTGCCAGCAGGGAAGGGGGCAGTCCCTACGAGCAGTACTTC.

The V call is TRBV4-1, the J call TRBJ2-5, with 8 bases fitting TRBD2. The CDR3 sequence is 13 residues long. V trimming: 4 bases; J trimming: 4 bases; junction bases outside the gene matches: 2. Germline loops: CDR1 MGHRA, CDR2 YSYEKL. CDR3 region: CASSPGGPETQYF. The CDR3 region has the DNA TGCGCCAGCAGCCCGGGAGGGCCAGAGACCCAGTACTTC.

This chain connects TRBV6-6 to TRBJ2-5, with TRBD1 identical over 9 bases. In germline, CDR1 is MNHNY, CDR2 SVGAGI (reference sequence). CDR3 length: 15 residues. Trimming at V came to 6 bases and at J to 5 bases, leaving 10 bases not matched to a gene. The CDR3 reads CASRKGTGFMETQYF. The CDR3 DNA reads TGTGCCAGCAGGAAAGGGACAGGGTTTATGGAGACCCAGTACTTC.

This chain connects TRBV5-1 to TRBJ2-7; D is undetermined. This CDR3 spans 14 amino acids. V shed 0 bases and J shed 3 bases, with 10 bases lying between them. Germline V lookup: CDR1 SGHRS, CDR2 YFSETQ. The CDR3 reads CASSLDSPDYEQYF. In nucleotides, the CDR3 is TGCGCCAGCAGCTTGGACAGCCCGGACTACGAGCAGTACTTC.

The chain employs TRBV10-3 and TRBJ2-5; 7 nucleotides line up with TRBD2. The CDR3 extends over 14 amino acids. Germline V gives CDR1 ENHRY, CDR2 SYGVKD. J lost 5 bases, V lost 4 bases, and 7 bases had no gene match. The CDR3 DNA follows: TGTGCCATCAGTGTAGGACTAGGCGGGGAGACCCAGTACTTC. Translated, it gives CAISVGLGGETQYF.

Only one count was recorded for this clone. The chain combines TRBV5-1 with TRBJ2-5, with 8 bases aligning to TRBD1. Germline V lookup: CDR1 SGHRS, CDR2 YFSETQ. Germline trimming cut 0 bases from V and 4 bases from J; bases unmatched to any gene: 5. The CDR3 is made up of 15 amino acids. This CDR3 is CASSLAPTGVETQYF. DNA of the CDR3: TGCGCCAGCAGCTTGGCCCCGACAGGGGTAGAGACCCAGTACTTC.

The chain uses TRBV6-1 and TRBJ2-7, with D tentatively TRBD2 (6 bases). Trimming stripped 4 bases from V and 0 bases from J, with 13 bases between. CDR1 MNHNS and CDR2 SASEGT come from the germline V gene. The CDR3 loop spans 15 amino acids. This CDR3 is CASSGVAVRSYEQYF. The CDR3 DNA follows: TGTGCCAGCAGTGGGGTAGCGGTCCGCTCCTACGAGCAGTACTTC.

The chain has TRBV10-2 and TRBJ1-2; 8 bases align to TRBD1. The CDR3 loop spans 18 amino acids. The V gene's germline CDR1 is WSHSY and CDR2 SAAADI. J was trimmed by 0 bases and V by 6 bases; bases with no gene match: 15. CDR3 nucleotide sequence: TGCGCCAGCAGCGGGAAGGGGACAGGCAAACATACTAACTATGGCTACACCTTC. Translating it yields CASSGKGTGKHTNYGYTF.

This clone was found once. The chain joins TRBV10-2 to TRBJ2-1; tentatively, D is TRBD2 (6 bases). The length of the CDR3 is 15 residues. V gave up 3 bases and J gave up 7 bases, with 16 bases separating them. Germline V gene sequence: CDR1 WSHSY, CDR2 SAAADI. The CDR3 sequence: CASSDYWRVRNEQFF. The CDR3 region has the DNA TGCGCCAGCAGTGACTACTGGAGGGTTAGGAATGAGCAGTTCTTC.

J is TRBJ1-1 and V is TRBV4-1; D perhaps matches TRBD1 (5 bases). The germline gives CDR1 MGHRA, CDR2 YSYEKL. This CDR3 contains 17 residues. Between the trimmed V and J ends, which lost 0 bases and 3 bases, there was a span of 17 bases. In DNA, the CDR3 is TGCGCCAGCAGCCAAGAGCGGTTCCTAACGGGGGACACTGAAGCTTTCTTT. Its translation: CASSQERFLTGDTEAFF.

The sample holds a few counts of this clone. V and J are TRBV6-1 and TRBJ2-5; no firm D call. Trimming pared 5 bases from V and 4 bases from J, leaving 11 bases between. This CDR3 comprises 13 residues. The germline V gene has CDR1 MNHNS and CDR2 SASEGT. The DNA of the CDR3 is TGTGCCAGCAGTCTACTGGGCATAGAGACCCAGTACTTC. Translation: CASSLLGIETQYF.

The rearrangement joins TRBV10-3 to TRBJ1-5; the D is unclear. There are 12 residues in the CDR3. V was clipped by 3 bases and J by 7 bases, with 7 bases between them. CDR1 ENHRY and CDR2 SYGVKD come from the germline V gene. In DNA form, the CDR3 reads TGTGCCATCAGTGACGGGTTGCAGCCCCAGCATTTT. This gives the protein CAISDGLQPQHF.

This chain uses TRBV12-5 with TRBJ2-5, with 7 bases that match TRBD1. The CDR3 has 14 amino acids. Germline V gene lookup returns CDR1 LGHNT and CDR2 FRNRAP. V lost 4 bases, J lost 6 bases, and 8 bases stayed unmatched. The DNA of the CDR3 is TGTGCTAGTGGTTCCGACAGGGTCTTAAAGACCCAGTACTTC. Protein: CASGSDRVLKTQYF.

The rearrangement uses TRBV6-6 and TRBJ2-3, with TRBD2 identical over 9 bases. From germline, CDR1 is MNHNY and CDR2 SVGAGI (reference sequence). The CDR3 loop spans 16 amino acids. Trimming removed 0 bases from V and 2 bases from J; junction bases left unmatched: 3. The CDR3 DNA reads as TGTGCCAGCAGTTACTCTTCTAGCGGGGTCACAGATACGCAGTATTTT. Its translation: CASSYSSSGVTDTQYF.

The chain carries TRBV7-9 and TRBJ1-4, with 11 bases lining up with TRBD1. This CDR3 is 17 amino acids long. Unmatched junction bases numbered 8, after V lost 0 bases and J lost 8 bases. Germline CDR1 and CDR2: SEHNR and FQNEAQ (reference sequence). CDR3 DNA: TGTGCCAGCAGCTTAGCCCGACCGGGACAGGGGGGGGAAAAACTGTTTTTT. This sequence encodes CASSLARPGQGGEKLFF.

The V and J genes are TRBV11-2 and TRBJ2-7; 9 nucleotides agree with TRBD1. Germline CDR1 reads SGHAT; CDR2 reads FQNNGV. The CDR3 loop spans 14 amino acids. Unmatched junction bases numbered 8, after V lost 5 bases and J lost 6 bases. For the CDR3, the DNA is TGTGCCAGCAGCACGGACAGGGGACCGCGCGAGCAGTACTTC. Translating gives CASSTDRGPREQYF.

The V gene is TRBV30, the J gene TRBJ2-1; 12 bases align to TRBD1. The CDR3 sequence is 17 residues long. CDR1 is GTSNPN, CDR2 SVGIG, per germline (reference sequence). Trimming took 6 bases from V and 2 from J; bases not matched to a gene: 11. CDR3 bases: TGTGCCTGCCCGGGACAGGGGGCAAGGCGCGCCTACAATGAGCAGTTCTTC. It yields the protein CACPGQGARRAYNEQFF.

V and J are TRBV7-5 and TRBJ2-7; TRBD1, as called in the table, went unchecked against the DNA. TRBV7-5 is a known pseudogene. The CDR3 spans 18 residues. CDR3 nucleotides: TGTGTCAGAAGCTTAGTTGAGGTGTGGGCAGGGTACCACTACGAGCAGTACTTC. It specifies CVRSLVEVWAGYHYEQYF.

The V and J genes are TRBV5-4 and TRBJ2-1; tentatively, D is TRBD1 (8 bases). CDR1 is SGHNT, CDR2 YYREEE, per germline (reference sequence). The CDR3 has 16 residues. With 6 bases removed from V and 7 bases from J, the gap between germline ends came to 23 bases. DNA for the CDR3: TGTGCCAGCACAATCCCAGGGGGCGGGAGAAAGAATGAGCAGTTCTTC. This encodes CASTIPGGGRKNEQFF.

V gene TRBV6-4 combines with J gene TRBJ1-1; D not certain. The CDR3 extends over 9 amino acids. CDR1 is MRHNA and CDR2 is SNTAGT in the germline V gene. This chain's CDR3 is CGPETEAFF. The CDR3 DNA is TGTGGGCCGGAGACTGAAGCTTTCTTT.

J is TRBJ2-3 and V is TRBV18, with D maybe TRBD2 (6 bases). Germline lookup yields CDR1 KGHSH and CDR2 LQKENI. This CDR3 is 16 amino acids long. Between the trimmed V and J ends, which lost 6 bases and 1 base, there was a span of 17 bases. Here the CDR3 DNA reads TGTGCCAGCTCCCTAAGAGCAACGGGGGGCACAGATACGCAGTATTTT. Its protein is CASSLRATGGTDTQYF.

For this clone: The same CDR3 arises from other DNA sequences in this sample as well. The rearrangement joins TRBV30 to TRBJ2-4; TRBD2 matches 8 bases. Germline trimming cut 3 bases from V and 5 bases from J; bases unmatched to any gene: 3. This CDR3 is built from 13 residues. Germline assignment: CDR1 GTSNPN and CDR2 SVGIG (reference sequence). The CDR3 here is CAWSGGAQNIQYF. Here the CDR3 DNA reads TGTGCCTGGAGCGGGGGGGCCCAAAACATTCAGTACTTC.

The rearrangement joins TRBV4-2 to TRBJ2-7; possibly TRBD2 for D (6 bases). The CDR3 spans 12 residues. Germline V gene data show CDR1 as LGHNA and CDR2 as YNFKEQ. With 3 bases removed from V and 4 bases from J, the gap between germline ends came to 7 bases. The CDR3 DNA reads as TGTGCCAGCAGCCAGGCGGGGTACGAGCAGTACTTC. This gives the protein CASSQAGYEQYF.